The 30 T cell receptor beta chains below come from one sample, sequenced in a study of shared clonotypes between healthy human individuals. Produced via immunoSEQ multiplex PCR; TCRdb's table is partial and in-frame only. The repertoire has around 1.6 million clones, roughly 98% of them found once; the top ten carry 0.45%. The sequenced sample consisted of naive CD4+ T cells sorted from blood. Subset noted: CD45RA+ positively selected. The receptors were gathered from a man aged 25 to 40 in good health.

The CDR3 coding sequence is TGTGCCAGCAGCTTAATGTCAGATACGCAGTATTTT. Translated, it gives CASSLMSDTQYF. The chain uses TRBV5-4 and TRBJ2-3; D unclear. Germline V gene lookup returns CDR1 SGHNT and CDR2 YYREEE (reference sequence). V was pared by 2 bases and J by 4 bases, with 5 bases between. This CDR3 has 12 residues.

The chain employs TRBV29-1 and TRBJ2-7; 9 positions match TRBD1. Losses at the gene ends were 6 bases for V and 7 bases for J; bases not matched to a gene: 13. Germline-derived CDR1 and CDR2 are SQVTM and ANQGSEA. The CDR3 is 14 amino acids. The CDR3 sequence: CSVATGTGRDEQYF. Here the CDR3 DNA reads TGCAGCGTCGCCACCGGGACAGGGAGGGATGAGCAGTACTTC.

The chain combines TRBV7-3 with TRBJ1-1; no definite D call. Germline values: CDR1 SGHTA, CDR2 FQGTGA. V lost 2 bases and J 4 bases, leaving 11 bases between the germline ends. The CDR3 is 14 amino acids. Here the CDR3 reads CASSLYREGTEAFF. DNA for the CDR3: TGTGCCAGCAGCTTATACCGGGAGGGCACTGAAGCTTTCTTT.

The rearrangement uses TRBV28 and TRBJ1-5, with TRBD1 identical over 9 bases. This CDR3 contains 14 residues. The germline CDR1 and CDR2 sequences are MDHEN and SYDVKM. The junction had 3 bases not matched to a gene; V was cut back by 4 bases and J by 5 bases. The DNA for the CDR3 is TGTGCCAGCAGTTCAGGACAGGGGCATCAGCCCCAGCATTTT. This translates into CASSSGQGHQPQHF.

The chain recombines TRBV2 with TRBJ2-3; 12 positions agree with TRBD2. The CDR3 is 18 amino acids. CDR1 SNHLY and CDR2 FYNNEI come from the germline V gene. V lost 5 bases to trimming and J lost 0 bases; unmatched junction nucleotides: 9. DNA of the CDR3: TGTGCCAGCAGTCCTTGGACTAGCGGGACTTCTAGCACAGATACGCAGTATTTT. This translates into CASSPWTSGTSSTDTQYF.

CDR3 sequence (DNA): TGTGCCATCAGTGACGGGACACTCGGCCAGCCCCAGCATTTT. Amino acids: CAISDGTLGQPQHF. V and J are TRBV10-3 and TRBJ1-5, with D possibly being TRBD1 (6 bases). Per the germline V gene, CDR1 is ENHRY and CDR2 is SYGVKD. CDR3 size: 14 residues. Trimming left V 3 bases short and J 7 bases short, with 13 bases between.

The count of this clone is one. CDR3 in DNA: TGTGCCAGCTCACCAAAGACTAATCAGCCCCAGCATTTT. It is translated as CASSPKTNQPQHF. The genes are TRBV18 and TRBJ1-5; D is uncertain. The CDR3 consists of 13 residues. Trimming removed 2 bases from V and 4 bases from J, with 6 bases in between. The V gene's germline CDR1 is KGHSH and CDR2 LQKENI.

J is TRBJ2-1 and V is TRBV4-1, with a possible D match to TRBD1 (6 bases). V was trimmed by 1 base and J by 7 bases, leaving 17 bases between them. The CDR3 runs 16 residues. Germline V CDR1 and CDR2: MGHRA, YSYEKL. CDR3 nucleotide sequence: TGCGCCAGCAGCCAAGTTTGGGGGCGCGATTTTAATGAGCAGTTCTTC. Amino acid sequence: CASSQVWGRDFNEQFF.

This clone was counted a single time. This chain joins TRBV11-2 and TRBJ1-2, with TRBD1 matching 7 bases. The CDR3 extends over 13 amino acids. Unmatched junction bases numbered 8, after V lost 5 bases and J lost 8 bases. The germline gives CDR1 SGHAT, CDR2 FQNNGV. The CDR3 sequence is CASSPNRGLGYTF. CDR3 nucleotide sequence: TGTGCCAGCAGCCCTAACAGGGGTCTCGGCTACACCTTC.

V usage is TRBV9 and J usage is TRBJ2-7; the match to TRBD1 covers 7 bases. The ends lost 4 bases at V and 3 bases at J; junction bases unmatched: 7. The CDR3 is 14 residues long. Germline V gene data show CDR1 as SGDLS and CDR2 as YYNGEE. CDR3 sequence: CASSPEWDSYEQYF. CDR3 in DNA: TGTGCCAGCAGCCCCGAATGGGACAGCTACGAGCAGTACTTC.

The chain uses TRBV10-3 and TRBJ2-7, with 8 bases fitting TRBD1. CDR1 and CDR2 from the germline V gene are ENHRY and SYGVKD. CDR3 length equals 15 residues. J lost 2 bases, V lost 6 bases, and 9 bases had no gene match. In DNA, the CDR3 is TGTGCCATCAGCTCTGGACAGGGCAAAACCTACGAGCAGTACTTC. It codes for CAISSGQGKTYEQYF.

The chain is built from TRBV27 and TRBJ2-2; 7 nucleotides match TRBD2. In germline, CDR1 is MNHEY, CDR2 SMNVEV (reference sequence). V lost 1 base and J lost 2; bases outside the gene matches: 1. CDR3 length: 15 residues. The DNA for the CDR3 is TGTGCCAGCAGTTTATGGGGGGGAAACACCGGGGAGCTGTTTTTT. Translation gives CASSLWGGNTGELFF.

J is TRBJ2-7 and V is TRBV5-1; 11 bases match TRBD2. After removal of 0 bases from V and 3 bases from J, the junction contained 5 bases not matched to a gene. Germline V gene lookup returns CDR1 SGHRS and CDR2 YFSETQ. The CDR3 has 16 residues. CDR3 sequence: CASSLEPSGRSYEQYF. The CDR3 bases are TGCGCCAGCAGCTTGGAGCCTAGCGGGAGGAGCTACGAGCAGTACTTC.

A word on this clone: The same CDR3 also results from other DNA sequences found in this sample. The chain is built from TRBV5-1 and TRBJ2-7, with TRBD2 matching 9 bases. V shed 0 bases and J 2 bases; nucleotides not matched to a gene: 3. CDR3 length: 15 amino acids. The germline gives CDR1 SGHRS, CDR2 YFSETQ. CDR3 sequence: CASSLVLAGTYEQYF. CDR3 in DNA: TGCGCCAGCAGCTTGGTTCTAGCGGGAACCTACGAGCAGTACTTC.

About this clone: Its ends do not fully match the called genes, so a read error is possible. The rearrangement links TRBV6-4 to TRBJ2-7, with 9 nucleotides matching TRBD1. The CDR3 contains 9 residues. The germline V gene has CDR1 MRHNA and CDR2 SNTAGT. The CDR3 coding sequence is TGTGCCAGCCGGGGGACAGGGAACTTC. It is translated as CASRGTGNF.

This CDR3 reads CASSVAGVSDTQYF. CDR3 nucleotide sequence: TGTGCCAGCAGCGTAGCGGGAGTCTCGGATACGCAGTATTTT. The rearrangement joins TRBV9 to TRBJ2-3, with a weak D call TRBD2 (6 bases). The CDR3 sequence is 14 residues long. Trimming cost V 0 bases and J 6 bases, with 11 bases left between them. Germline V gene lookup returns CDR1 SGDLS and CDR2 YYNGEE.

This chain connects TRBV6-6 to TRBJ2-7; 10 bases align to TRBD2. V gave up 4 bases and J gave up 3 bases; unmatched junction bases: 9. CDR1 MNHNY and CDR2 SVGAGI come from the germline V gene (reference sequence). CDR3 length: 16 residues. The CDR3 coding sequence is TGTGCCAGCAGTTCGGGGGCTAGCGGGAGTCGCTACGAGCAGTACTTC. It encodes CASSSGASGSRYEQYF.

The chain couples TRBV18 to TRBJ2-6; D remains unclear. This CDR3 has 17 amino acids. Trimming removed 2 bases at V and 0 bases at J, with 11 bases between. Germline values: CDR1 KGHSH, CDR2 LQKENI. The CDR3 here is CASSPGILSSGANVLTF. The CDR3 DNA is TGTGCCAGCTCACCAGGGATCCTCTCCTCTGGGGCCAACGTCCTGACTTTC.

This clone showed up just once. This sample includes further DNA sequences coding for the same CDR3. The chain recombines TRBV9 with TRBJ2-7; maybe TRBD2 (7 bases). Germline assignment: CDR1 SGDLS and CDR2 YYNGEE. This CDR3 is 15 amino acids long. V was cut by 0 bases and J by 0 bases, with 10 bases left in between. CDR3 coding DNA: TGTGCCAGCAGCGTAGAGGGGGGGAGCTCCTACGAGCAGTACTTC. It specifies CASSVEGGSSYEQYF.

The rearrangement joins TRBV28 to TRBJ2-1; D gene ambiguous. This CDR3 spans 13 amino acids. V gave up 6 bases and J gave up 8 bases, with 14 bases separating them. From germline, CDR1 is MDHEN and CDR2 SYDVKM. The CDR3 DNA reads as TGTGCCAGCAGGCCAGTAGAGGCGGATGAGCAGTTCTTC. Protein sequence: CASRPVEADEQFF.

The CDR3 DNA sequence: TGCAGCGTGGACAGGGGTCACACTGAAGCTTTCTTT. It yields the protein CSVDRGHTEAFF. This sequence joins TRBV29-1 and TRBJ1-1; 9 bases line up with TRBD1. The germline CDR1 and CDR2 sequences are SQVTM and ANQGSEA. V shed 6 bases and J 3 bases; nucleotides not matched to a gene: 2. The CDR3 loop spans 12 amino acids.

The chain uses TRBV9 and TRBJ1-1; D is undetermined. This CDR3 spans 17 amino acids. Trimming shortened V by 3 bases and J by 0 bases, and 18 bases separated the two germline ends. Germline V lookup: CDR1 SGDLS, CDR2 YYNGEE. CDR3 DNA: TGTGCCAGCAGCGCCGAGATCTCGACTATGGTGAACACTGAAGCTTTCTTT. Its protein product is CASSAEISTMVNTEAFF.

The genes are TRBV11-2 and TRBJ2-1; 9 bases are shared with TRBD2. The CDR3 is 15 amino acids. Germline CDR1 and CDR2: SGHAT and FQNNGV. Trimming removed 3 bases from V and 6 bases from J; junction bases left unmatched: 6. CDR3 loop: CASSLPGLALNEQFF. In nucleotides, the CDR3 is TGTGCCAGCAGCTTGCCGGGACTAGCCCTCAATGAGCAGTTCTTC.

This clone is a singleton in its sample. CDR3 in amino acids: CASSLIGDLTEAFF. The CDR3 DNA follows: TGTGCCAGCAGCTTAATAGGGGACCTCACTGAAGCTTTCTTT. The chain uses TRBV7-9 and TRBJ1-1, with TRBD1 as a possible D gene (5 bases). CDR3 size: 14 residues. V was shortened by 2 bases and J by 4 bases, with 11 bases between the two germline ends. Germline V CDR1 and CDR2: SEHNR, FQNEAQ (reference sequence).

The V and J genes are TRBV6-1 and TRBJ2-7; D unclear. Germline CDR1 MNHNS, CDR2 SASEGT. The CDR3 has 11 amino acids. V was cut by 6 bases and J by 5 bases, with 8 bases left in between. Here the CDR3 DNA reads TGTGCCAGCAGCATAATCCACGAGCAGTACTTC. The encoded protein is CASSIIHEQYF.

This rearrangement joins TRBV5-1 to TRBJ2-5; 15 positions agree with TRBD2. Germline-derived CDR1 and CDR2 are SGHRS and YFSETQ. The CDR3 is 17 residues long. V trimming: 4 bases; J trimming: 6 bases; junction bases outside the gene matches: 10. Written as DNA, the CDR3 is TGCGCCAGCAGCCTAGCCGGGACTAGCGGGAGGCGCAAGACCCAGTACTTC. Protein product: CASSLAGTSGRRKTQYF.

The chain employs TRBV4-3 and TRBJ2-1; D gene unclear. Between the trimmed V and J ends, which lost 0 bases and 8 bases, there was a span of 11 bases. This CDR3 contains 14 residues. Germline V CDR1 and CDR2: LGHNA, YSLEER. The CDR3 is CASSQDWHQDEQFF. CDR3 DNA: TGCGCCAGCAGCCAAGACTGGCATCAGGATGAGCAGTTCTTC.

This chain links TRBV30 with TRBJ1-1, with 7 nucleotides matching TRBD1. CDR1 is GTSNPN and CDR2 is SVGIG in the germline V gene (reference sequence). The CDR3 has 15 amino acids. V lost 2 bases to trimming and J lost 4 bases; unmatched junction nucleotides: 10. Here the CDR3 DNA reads TGTGCCTGGAGTTTTCCCGGGACAGTAGTCACTGAAGCTTTCTTT. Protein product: CAWSFPGTVVTEAFF.

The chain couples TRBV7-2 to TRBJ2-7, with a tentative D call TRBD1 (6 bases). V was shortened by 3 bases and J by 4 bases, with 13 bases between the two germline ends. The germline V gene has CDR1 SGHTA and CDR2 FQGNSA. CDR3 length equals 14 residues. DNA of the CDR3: TGTGCCAGCAGCTTTGGTTGGGGGCTTTACGAGCAGTACTTC. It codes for CASSFGWGLYEQYF. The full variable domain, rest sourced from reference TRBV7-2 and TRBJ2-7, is GAGVSQSPSNKVTEKGKDVELRCDPISGHTALYWYRQSLGQGLEFLIYFQGNSAPDKSGLPSDRFSAERTGGSVSTLTIQRTQQEDSAVYLCASSFGWGLYEQYFGPGTRLTVT.

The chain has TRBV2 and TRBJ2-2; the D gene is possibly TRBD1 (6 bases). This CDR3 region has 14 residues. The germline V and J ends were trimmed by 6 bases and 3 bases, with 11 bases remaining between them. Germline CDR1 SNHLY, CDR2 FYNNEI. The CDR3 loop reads CASRWDIYTGELFF. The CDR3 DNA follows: TGTGCCAGCAGATGGGACATTTACACCGGGGAGCTGTTTTTT.